Reported below is one T cell receptor beta chain. Germline V gene sequence: CDR1 SGDLS, CDR2 YYNGEE. The CDR3 runs to 16 residues. V lost 3 bases, J lost 0 bases, and 13 bases lay in between. DNA from unsorted PBMC was sequenced on ten immunoSEQ deep assay plates. The data were produced by immunoSEQ multiplex PCR, yet TCRdb's version contains in-frame clones alone and is incomplete. Among a few hundred thousand clones, approximately 71% were seen once, and the ten largest hold approximately 12%. These data are taken from a study of shared clonotypes between healthy human individuals. The TCR comes from a woman aged 40 to 50 in good health. Some clones in this sample may be carry-over from other donors' samples. The rearrangement links TRBV9 to TRBJ1-3; D perhaps matches TRBD1 (6 bases). The sequenced sample was PBMCs. The DNA for the CDR3 is TGTGCCAGCAGCGGTCGGGACACGAGCTCTGGAAACACCATATATTTT. Residues: CASSGRDTSSGNTIYF.